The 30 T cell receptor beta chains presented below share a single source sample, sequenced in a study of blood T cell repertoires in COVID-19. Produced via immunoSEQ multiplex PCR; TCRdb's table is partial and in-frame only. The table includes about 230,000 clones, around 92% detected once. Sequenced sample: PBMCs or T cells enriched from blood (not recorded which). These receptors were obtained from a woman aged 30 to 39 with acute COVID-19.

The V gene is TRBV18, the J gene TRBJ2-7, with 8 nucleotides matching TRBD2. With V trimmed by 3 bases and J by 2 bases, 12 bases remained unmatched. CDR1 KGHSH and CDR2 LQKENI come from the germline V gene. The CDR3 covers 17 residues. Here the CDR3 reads CASSPPIAGSLTYEQYF. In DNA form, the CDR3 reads TGTGCCAGCTCACCGCCGATAGCGGGGAGCCTAACCTACGAGCAGTACTTC.

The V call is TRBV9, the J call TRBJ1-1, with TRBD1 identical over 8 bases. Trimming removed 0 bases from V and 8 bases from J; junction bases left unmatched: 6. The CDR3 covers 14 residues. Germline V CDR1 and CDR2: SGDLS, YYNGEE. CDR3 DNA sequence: TGTGCCAGCAGCGTAGTGGGACAGGCTCACGAAGCTTTCTTT. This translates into CASSVVGQAHEAFF.

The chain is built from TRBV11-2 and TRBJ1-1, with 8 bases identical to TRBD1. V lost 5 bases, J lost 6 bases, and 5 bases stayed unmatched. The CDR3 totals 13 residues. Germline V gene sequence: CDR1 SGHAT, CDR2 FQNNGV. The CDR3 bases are TGTGCCAGCAGCCTAGGGACAGGACCTGAAGCTTTCTTT. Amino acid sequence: CASSLGTGPEAFF.

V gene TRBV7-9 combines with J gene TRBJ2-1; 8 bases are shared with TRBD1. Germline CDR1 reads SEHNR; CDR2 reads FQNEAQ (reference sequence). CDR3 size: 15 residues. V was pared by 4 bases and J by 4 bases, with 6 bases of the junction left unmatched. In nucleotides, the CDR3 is TGTGCCAGCAGCTCCACAGGACAGGGTTACAATGAGCAGTTCTTC. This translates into CASSSTGQGYNEQFF.

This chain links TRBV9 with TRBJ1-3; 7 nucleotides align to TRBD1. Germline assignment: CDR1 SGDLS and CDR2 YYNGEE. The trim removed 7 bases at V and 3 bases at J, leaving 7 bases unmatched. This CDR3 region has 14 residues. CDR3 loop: CASQTGYYGNTIYF. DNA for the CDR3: TGTGCCAGCCAGACAGGGTATTATGGAAACACCATATATTTT.

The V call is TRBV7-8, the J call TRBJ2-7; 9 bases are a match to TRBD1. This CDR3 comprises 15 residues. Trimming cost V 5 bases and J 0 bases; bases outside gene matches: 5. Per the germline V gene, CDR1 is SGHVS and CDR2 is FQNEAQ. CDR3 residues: CASSGRTGDSYEQYF. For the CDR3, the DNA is TGTGCCAGCAGCGGACGGACAGGGGACTCCTACGAGCAGTACTTC.

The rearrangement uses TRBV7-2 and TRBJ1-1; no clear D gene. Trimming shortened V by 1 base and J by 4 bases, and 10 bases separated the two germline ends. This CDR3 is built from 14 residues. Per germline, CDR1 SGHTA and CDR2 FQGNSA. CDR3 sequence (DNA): TGTGCCAGCAGCTTAGGCAGAGCTAGCACTGAAGCTTTCTTT. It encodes CASSLGRASTEAFF.

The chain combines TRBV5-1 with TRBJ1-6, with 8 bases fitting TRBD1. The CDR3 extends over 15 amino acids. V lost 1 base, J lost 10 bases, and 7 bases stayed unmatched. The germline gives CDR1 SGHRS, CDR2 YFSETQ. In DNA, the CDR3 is TGCGCCAGCAGCTTGTCCGGACAGGGTAGATCACCCCTCCACTTT. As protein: CASSLSGQGRSPLHF.

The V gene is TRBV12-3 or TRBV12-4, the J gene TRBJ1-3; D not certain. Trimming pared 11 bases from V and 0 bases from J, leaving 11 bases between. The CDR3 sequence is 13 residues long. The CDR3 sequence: CAGGRYSGNTIYF. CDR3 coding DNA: TGTGCCGGAGGACGCTACTCTGGAAACACCATATATTTT.

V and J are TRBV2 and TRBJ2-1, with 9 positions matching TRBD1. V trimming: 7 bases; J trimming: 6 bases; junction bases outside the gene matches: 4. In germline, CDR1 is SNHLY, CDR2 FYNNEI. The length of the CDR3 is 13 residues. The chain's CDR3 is CASIPDRGNEQFF. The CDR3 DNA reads TGTGCCAGCATTCCGGACAGGGGCAATGAGCAGTTCTTC.

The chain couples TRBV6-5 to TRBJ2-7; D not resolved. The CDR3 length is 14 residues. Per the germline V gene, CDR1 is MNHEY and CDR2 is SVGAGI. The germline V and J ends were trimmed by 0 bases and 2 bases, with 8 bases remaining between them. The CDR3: CASSYSGLTYEQYF. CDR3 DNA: TGTGCCAGCAGTTACTCTGGCCTTACCTACGAGCAGTACTTC.

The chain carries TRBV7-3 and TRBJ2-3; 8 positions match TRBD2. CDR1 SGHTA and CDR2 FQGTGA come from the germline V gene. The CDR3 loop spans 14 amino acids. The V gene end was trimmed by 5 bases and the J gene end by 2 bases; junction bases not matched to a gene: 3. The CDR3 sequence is CASSGGGFTDTQYF. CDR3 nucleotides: TGTGCCAGCAGCGGCGGGGGGTTCACAGATACGCAGTATTTT.

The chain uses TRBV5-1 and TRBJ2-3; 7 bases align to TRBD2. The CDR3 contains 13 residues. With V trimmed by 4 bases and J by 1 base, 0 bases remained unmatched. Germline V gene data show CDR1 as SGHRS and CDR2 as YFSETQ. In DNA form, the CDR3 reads TGCGCCAGCAGCAGCGGGGGCACAGATACGCAGTATTTT. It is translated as CASSSGGTDTQYF.

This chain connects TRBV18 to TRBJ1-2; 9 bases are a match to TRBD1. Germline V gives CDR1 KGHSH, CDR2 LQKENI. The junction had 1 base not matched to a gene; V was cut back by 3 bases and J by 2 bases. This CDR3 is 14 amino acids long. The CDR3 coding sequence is TGTGCCAGCTCACCTACAGGGGGCAACTATGGCTACACCTTC. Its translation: CASSPTGGNYGYTF.

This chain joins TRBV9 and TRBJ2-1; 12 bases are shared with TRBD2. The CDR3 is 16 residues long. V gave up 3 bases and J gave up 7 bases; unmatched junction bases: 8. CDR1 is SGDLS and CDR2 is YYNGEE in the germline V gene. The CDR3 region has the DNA TGTGCCAGCAGCGCACGTTCTAGCGGGGGGGTAAATGAGCAGTTCTTC. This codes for CASSARSSGGVNEQFF.

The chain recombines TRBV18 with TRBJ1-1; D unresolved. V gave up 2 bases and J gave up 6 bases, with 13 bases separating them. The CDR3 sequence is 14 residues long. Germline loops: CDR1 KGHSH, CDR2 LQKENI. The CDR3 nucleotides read TGTGCCAGCTCACCAGGGGAATCTAGCGCTGAAGCTTTCTTT. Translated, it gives CASSPGESSAEAFF.

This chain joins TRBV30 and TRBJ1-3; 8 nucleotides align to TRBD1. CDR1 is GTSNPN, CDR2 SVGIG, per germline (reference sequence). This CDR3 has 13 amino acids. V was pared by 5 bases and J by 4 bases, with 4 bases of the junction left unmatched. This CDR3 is CAWDRGSGNTIYF. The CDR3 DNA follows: TGTGCCTGGGACAGGGGCTCAGGAAACACCATATATTTT.

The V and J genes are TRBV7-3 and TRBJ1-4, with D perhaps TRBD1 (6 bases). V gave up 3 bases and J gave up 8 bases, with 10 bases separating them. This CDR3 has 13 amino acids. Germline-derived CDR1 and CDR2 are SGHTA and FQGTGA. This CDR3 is CASSLDRMEKLFF. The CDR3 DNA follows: TGTGCCAGCAGCTTGGACAGAATGGAAAAACTGTTTTTT.

CDR3 region: CASRQGWNEQFF. CDR3 sequence (DNA): TGTGCCAGCAGACAGGGGTGGAATGAGCAGTTCTTC. This chain joins TRBV19 and TRBJ2-1, with 8 bases matching TRBD1. There are 12 residues in the CDR3. Germline trimming cut 9 bases from V and 7 bases from J; bases unmatched to any gene: 5. Germline V gene sequence: CDR1 LNHDA, CDR2 SQIVND (reference sequence).

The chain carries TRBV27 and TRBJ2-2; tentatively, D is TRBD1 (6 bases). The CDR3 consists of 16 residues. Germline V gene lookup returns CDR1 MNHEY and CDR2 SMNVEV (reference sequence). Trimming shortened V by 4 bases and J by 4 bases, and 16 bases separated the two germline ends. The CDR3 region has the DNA TGTGCCAGCAGTTCGTCCGGGACACCAACCACCGGGGAGCTGTTTTTT. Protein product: CASSSSGTPTTGELFF.

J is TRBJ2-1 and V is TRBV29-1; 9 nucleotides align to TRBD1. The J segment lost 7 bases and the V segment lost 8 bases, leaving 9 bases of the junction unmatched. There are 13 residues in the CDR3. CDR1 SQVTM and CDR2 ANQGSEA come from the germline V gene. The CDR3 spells CSFWDRVRNEQFF. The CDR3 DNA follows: TGCAGCTTCTGGGACAGGGTGCGGAATGAGCAGTTCTTC.

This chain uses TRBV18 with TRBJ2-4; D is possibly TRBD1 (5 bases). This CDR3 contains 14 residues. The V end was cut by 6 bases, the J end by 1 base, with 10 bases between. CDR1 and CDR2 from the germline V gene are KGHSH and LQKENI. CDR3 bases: TGTGCCAGCTCTAGACAGATGGCCAAAAACATTCAGTACTTC. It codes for CASSRQMAKNIQYF.

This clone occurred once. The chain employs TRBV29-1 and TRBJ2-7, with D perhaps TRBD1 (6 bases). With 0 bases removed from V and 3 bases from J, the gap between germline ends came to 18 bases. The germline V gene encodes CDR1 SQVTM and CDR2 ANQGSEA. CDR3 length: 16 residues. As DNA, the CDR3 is TGCAGCGTTGAAGATTCCTTCCGGGACAAAAACTACGAGCAGTACTTC. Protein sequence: CSVEDSFRDKNYEQYF.

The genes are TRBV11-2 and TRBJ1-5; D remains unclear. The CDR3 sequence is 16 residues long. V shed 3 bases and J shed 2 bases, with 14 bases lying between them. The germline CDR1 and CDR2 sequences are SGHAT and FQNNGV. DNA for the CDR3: TGTGCCAGCAGCTTGGGCCCCCAGGCAGGCAATCAGCCCCAGCATTTT. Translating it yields CASSLGPQAGNQPQHF.

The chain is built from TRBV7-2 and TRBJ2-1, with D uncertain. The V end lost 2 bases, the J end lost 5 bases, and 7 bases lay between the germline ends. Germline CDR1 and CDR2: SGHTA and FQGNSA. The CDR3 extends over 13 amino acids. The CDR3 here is CASSLISDNEQFF. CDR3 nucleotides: TGTGCCAGCAGCTTAATTAGTGACAATGAGCAGTTCTTC.

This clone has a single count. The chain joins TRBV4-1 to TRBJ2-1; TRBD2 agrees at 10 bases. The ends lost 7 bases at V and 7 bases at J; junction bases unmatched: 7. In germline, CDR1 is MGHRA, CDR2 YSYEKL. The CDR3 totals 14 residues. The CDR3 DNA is TGCGCCAGCACGGTAGCGGGGGGCCAGAATGAGCAGTTCTTC. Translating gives CASTVAGGQNEQFF.

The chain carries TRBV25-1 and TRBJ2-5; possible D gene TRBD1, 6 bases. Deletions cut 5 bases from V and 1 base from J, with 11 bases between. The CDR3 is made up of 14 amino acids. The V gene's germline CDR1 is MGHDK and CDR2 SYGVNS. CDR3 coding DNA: TGTGCCAGCAGTAGGGACACCCCCCAAGAGACCCAGTACTTC. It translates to CASSRDTPQETQYF.

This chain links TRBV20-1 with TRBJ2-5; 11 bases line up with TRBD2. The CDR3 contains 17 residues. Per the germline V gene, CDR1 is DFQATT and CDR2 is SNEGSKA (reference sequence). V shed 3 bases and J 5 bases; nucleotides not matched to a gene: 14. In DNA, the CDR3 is TGCAGTGCTAGTCTGACTAGCGGGGCTCCCCAACGGGAGACCCAGTACTTC. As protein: CSASLTSGAPQRETQYF.

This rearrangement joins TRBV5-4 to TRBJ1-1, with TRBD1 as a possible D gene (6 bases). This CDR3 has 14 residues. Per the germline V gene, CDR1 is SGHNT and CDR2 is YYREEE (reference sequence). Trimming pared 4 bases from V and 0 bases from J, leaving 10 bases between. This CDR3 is CASSGRGLNTEAFF. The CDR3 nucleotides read TGTGCCAGCAGCGGCAGGGGTTTGAACACTGAAGCTTTCTTT.

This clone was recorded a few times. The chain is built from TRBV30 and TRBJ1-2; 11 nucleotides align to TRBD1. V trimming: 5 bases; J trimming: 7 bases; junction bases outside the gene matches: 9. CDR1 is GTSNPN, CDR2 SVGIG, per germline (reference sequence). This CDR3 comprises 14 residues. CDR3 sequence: CAWSGTGGNVGYTF. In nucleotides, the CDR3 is TGTGCCTGGTCCGGGACAGGGGGGAATGTTGGCTACACCTTC.